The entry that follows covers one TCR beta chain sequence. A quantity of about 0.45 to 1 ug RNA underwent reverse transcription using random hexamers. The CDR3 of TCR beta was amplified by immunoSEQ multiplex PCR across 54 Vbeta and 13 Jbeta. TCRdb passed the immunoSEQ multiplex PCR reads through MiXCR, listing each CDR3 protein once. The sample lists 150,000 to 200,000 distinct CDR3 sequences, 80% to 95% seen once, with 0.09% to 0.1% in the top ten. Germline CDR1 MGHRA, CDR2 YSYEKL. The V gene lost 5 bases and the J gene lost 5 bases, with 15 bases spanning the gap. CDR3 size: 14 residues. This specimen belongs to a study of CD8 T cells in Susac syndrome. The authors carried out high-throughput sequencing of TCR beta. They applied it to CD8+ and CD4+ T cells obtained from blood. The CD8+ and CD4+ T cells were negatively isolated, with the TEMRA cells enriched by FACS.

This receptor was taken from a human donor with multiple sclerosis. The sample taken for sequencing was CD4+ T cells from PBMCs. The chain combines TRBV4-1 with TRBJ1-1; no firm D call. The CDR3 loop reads CASSSPTVRTEAFF. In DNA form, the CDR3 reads TGCGCCAGCAGCTCACCAACGGTTAGAACTGAAGCTTTCTTT.